The sample holds many counts of the clone carrying this T cell receptor (beta chain). The record originates from a study of T cells in Graves' hyperthyroidism and ophthalmopathy. The CDR3 regions of TCR beta were amplified from RNA transcripts. The HTBI primer set drove a first-round RT-PCR of the TCR CDR3. One entry per CDR3 protein, called by TCRdb with MiXCR from the multiplex PCR reads. The table has under 300,000 distinct CDR3 sequences, approximately 15% seen once. Patients showing uncontrolled infection, other autoimmune disease, pregnancy or lactation were ineligible. The sequencing sample was made of blood. The sequence derives from a middle-aged woman with Graves' hyperthyroidism that later progressed to Graves' ophthalmopathy.

This CDR3 is CASSQEGRGQYF. The CDR3 coding sequence is TGTGCCAGCAGCCAAGAAGGTAGAGGGCAGTACTTC. The chain has TRBV3-1 and TRBJ2-7; D uncertain. This CDR3 is built from 12 residues. Trimming took 0 bases from V and 9 from J, leaving 9 bases between them. Germline assignment: CDR1 LGHDT and CDR2 YNNKEL (reference sequence).